This passage covers 14 T cell receptor beta chains from one sample sequenced in a study of control samples from healthy donors and cancer patients. This table comes from immunoSEQ multiplex PCR, and its TCRdb copy is limited to in-frame clones, with some not included. The profile shows 190,000 or so clones, just under 95% of them singletons. The sequenced sample was blood. The receptors stem from a man aged 18 to 29 in good health.

In its sample, this clone was seen once. V gene TRBV14 combines with J gene TRBJ1-4; the match to TRBD1 covers 7 bases. Losses at the gene ends were 4 bases for V and 4 bases for J; bases not matched to a gene: 9. The CDR3 consists of 16 residues. Germline V lookup: CDR1 SGHDN, CDR2 FVKESK. CDR3 in amino acids: CASSPTGDRDNEKLFF. The DNA of the CDR3 is TGTGCCAGCAGCCCTACCGGGGACAGAGATAATGAAAAACTGTTTTTT.

This clone was observed a single time. At one of its ends the junction is not consistent with the germline gene, which may arise from a read error. The V and J genes are TRBV7-9 and TRBJ2-3, with D possibly matching TRBD1 (6 bases). The CDR3 runs to 13 residues. Germline CDR1 SEHNR, CDR2 FQNEAQ (reference sequence). CDR3 loop: CASSTPGAPRMNF. The CDR3 bases are TGTGCCAGCAGCACCCCAGGGGCCCCCCGGATGAATTTT.

The gene calls are TRBV3-1 (or the pseudogene TRBV3-2) and TRBJ2-1, with TRBD2 matching over 11 bases. V lost 0 bases to trimming and J lost 8 bases; unmatched junction nucleotides: 9. Germline V gene data show CDR1 as LGHDT and CDR2 as YNNKEL (reference sequence). The length of the CDR3 is 17 residues. CDR3 in amino acids: CASSQDPFTSGGYEQFF. As DNA, the CDR3 is TGTGCCAGCAGCCAAGATCCTTTTACTAGCGGGGGATATGAGCAGTTCTTC.

The CDR3 DNA reads TGTGCCAGCAGTTTTGGAGGGTTTGGAAACACCATATATTTT. It specifies CASSFGGFGNTIYF. This rearrangement joins TRBV28 to TRBJ1-3, with D uncertain. The length of the CDR3 is 14 residues. CDR1 MDHEN and CDR2 SYDVKM come from the germline V gene. V lost 3 bases to trimming and J lost 3 bases, with 9 bases between them.

This sequence joins TRBV14 and TRBJ1-6; 7 bases are a match to TRBD1. Looked up from germline, CDR1 is SGHDN and CDR2 is FVKESK. Trimming at V came to 4 bases and at J to 6 bases, leaving 6 bases not matched to a gene. The length of the CDR3 is 15 residues. For the CDR3, the DNA is TGTGCCAGCAGCCTTGGACAGGATCCTAATTCACCCCTCCACTTT. It codes for CASSLGQDPNSPLHF.

The rearrangement uses TRBV28 and TRBJ1-3; tentatively, D is TRBD1 (5 bases). With 7 bases removed from V and 0 bases from J, the gap between germline ends came to 7 bases. Per the germline V gene, CDR1 is MDHEN and CDR2 is SYDVKM. This CDR3 contains 13 residues. CDR3 protein: CASMGDSGNTIYF. CDR3 DNA sequence: TGTGCCAGCATGGGGGACTCTGGAAACACCATATATTTT.

CDR3 in DNA: TGTGCCAGCTCACCACAGGGGGACTTCTATGGCTACACCTTC. This encodes CASSPQGDFYGYTF. The gene calls are TRBV18 and TRBJ1-2; the D gene is possibly TRBD1 (6 bases). Trimming removed 1 base at V and 4 bases at J, with 10 bases between. This CDR3 is built from 14 residues. Germline CDR1 and CDR2: KGHSH and LQKENI.

This clone showed up just once. This chain links TRBV5-1 with TRBJ1-2; TRBD1 matches 8 bases. The ends lost 2 bases at V and 7 bases at J; junction bases unmatched: 7. This CDR3 region has 14 residues. Germline V CDR1 and CDR2: SGHRS, YFSETQ. Here the CDR3 DNA reads TGCGCCAGCAGCTTAGGACAGGGTAAGGGTGGCTACACCTTC. The encoded protein is CASSLGQGKGGYTF.

The rearrangement links TRBV21-1 to TRBJ2-7; TRBD1 is taken as the D call from the table, unchecked against the DNA. TRBV21-1 is termed a pseudogene. The CDR3 contains 15 residues. The CDR3 nucleotides read TGTGCCAGCAGCCTCTTACAGGTCCCCTCCTACGAGCAGTACTTC. It encodes CASSLLQVPSYEQYF.

As DNA, the CDR3 is TGCGCCAGCAGGGACAGGGGACTGAACACTGAAGCTTTCTTT. It yields the protein CASRDRGLNTEAFF. V is TRBV10-2 and J is TRBJ1-1; 9 positions agree with TRBD1. Germline loops: CDR1 WSHSY, CDR2 SAAADI. V shed 6 bases, J shed 0 bases, and the junction held 2 bases outside the gene matches. The CDR3 loop spans 14 amino acids.

The chain recombines TRBV11-2 with TRBJ1-2; no clear D gene. The CDR3 is made up of 12 amino acids. The germline V and J ends were trimmed by 5 bases and 4 bases, with 8 bases remaining between them. Germline V gene sequence: CDR1 SGHAT, CDR2 FQNNGV. CDR3 nucleotide sequence: TGTGCCAGCAGCGTACTACCCTATGGCTACACCTTC. This translates into CASSVLPYGYTF.

CDR3 region: CASSITRGTTEAFF. CDR3 DNA: TGTGCCAGTAGTATCACCCGAGGGACCACTGAAGCTTTCTTT. This chain uses TRBV19 with TRBJ1-1, with D possibly matching TRBD1 (5 bases). This CDR3 is 14 amino acids long. The germline V and J ends were trimmed by 3 bases and 4 bases, with 12 bases remaining between them. Germline lookup yields CDR1 LNHDA and CDR2 SQIVND (reference sequence).

The chain joins TRBV4-1 to TRBJ2-7, with D perhaps given as TRBD1 or TRBD2 (5 bases each). This CDR3 comprises 17 residues. The V gene lost 1 base and the J gene lost 0 bases, with 16 bases spanning the gap. CDR1 MGHRA and CDR2 YSYEKL come from the germline V gene. The CDR3 nucleotides read TGCGCCAGCAGCCAAGTCCCCCGGGACGTGAGCTCCTACGAGCAGTACTTC. Translated, it gives CASSQVPRDVSSYEQYF.

This chain links TRBV14 with TRBJ1-4; D possibly corresponds to TRBD1 (5 bases). Germline V CDR1 and CDR2: SGHDN, FVKESK. Trimming left V 4 bases short and J 0 bases short, with 9 bases between. The length of the CDR3 is 15 residues. DNA for the CDR3: TGTGCCAGCAGCCGCCAGGGTGCAACTAATGAAAAACTGTTTTTT. It encodes CASSRQGATNEKLFF.